The clone carrying this T cell receptor (beta chain) was counted many times. Its antigen is still unknown. The sample is drawn from a study of glioma-infiltrating T cells. Study findings and constraints: Non-neoplastic patients had below-expected tissue-blood divergence, while all gliomas exceeded expectation. CDR3 overlap between tissue and blood was very small.

Germline lookup yields CDR1 SGHTA and CDR2 FQGTGA. The CDR3 is 14 amino acids. The junction had 9 bases not matched to a gene; V was cut back by 5 bases and J by 6 bases. The iRepertoire nested amplicon-rescue multiplex PCR amplified TCR alpha and beta CDR3s from RNA. One entry per CDR3 protein results from TCRdb running MiXCR on the multiplex PCR reads. The sample carries approximately 110,000 distinct CDR3 sequences, under 30% recorded once. V is TRBV7-3 and J is TRBJ2-7; 8 bases line up with TRBD2. Input material: glioma tissue, nonneoplastic brain tissue, or PBMCs (not recorded which). This TCR came from a human donor with low-grade glioma or glioblastoma, undergoing nonglioma brain surgery, or in good health (not recorded which). CDR3 sequence: CASSPAGGGSEQYF. CDR3 coding DNA: TGTGCCAGCAGCCCAGCCGGGGGGGGGAGCGAGCAGTACTTC.